The TCR beta chain described here comes from a study of blood T cells in healthy people across ages. Primers used in a second PCR of roughly 7 to 12 cycles were a sample-barcoded 5' primer and a J-beta primer mix. TCRdb passed the 5' RACE reads through MiXCR, listing each CDR3 protein once. The sample lists almost 800,000 distinct CDR3 sequences, 55% to 75% occurring once. Remarks on this clonotype: The antigen remains unidentified.

Overall study findings and caveats: There was no known CMV status for donors, so expanded clonotype changes were possibly confounded. Whereas aged donors had fewer naive CD4+ cells, long-lived donors had more of them and higher diversity.

Donor samples were obtained from healthy Caucasian individuals from Russia, aged roughly 6 to 95. The length of the CDR3 is 14 residues. Trimming left V 6 bases short and J 8 bases short, with 19 bases between. Germline CDR1 and CDR2: MDHEN and SYDVKM. Sequences were obtained from blood. The chain carries TRBV28 and TRBJ1-2, with a tentative D call TRBD1 (6 bases). This TCR was recovered from a man aged 30 to 39 in good health. This CDR3 is CASRGAGAVSGYTF. CDR3 DNA: TGTGCCAGCAGGGGGGCGGGGGCTGTCTCAGGCTACACCTTC.